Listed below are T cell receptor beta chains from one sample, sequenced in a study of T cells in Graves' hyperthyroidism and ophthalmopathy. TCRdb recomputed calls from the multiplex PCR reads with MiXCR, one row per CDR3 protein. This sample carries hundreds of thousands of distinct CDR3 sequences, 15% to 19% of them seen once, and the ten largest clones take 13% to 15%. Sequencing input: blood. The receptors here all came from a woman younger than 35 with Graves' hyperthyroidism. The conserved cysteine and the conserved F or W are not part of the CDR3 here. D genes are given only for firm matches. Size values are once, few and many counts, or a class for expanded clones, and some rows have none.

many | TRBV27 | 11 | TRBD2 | ASRTSGALEQY
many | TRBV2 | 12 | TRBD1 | ASRPGTGSEKLF
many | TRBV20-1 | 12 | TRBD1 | SAPPQGVNSPLH
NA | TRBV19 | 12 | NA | ASSIQPSTGELF
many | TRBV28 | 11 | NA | ASLPNGGEKLF
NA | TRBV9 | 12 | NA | TSSLDRNTGELF
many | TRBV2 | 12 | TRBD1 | AGSQVRGGTEAF
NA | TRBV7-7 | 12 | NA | ASSLESLTGELF
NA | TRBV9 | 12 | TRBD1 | ASSVDRGWETQY
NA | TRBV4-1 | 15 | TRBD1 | ASSQMGPGQGFNEQF
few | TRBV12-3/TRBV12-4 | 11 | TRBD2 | ASSLFQEGGPF
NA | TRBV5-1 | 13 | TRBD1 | ASGSGTGRGHEQY
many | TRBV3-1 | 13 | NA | ASRPLGRLDQPQH
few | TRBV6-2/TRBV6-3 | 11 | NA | ASSDWKRNEQF
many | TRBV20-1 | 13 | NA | SASPPGRGLNEQF
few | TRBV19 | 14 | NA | ASSIFGDTLIGEQY
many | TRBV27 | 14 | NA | ASSFGQATGTDTQY
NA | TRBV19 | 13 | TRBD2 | ASTRRGGSTDTQY
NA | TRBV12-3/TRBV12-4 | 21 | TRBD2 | ASSSGLAGAFRFALGDLNEQF
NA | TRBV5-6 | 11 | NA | ASSLAFENEQF
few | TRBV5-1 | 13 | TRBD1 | ASSSGGPSYNEQF
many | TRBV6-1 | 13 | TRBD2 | ASSPGLAGRNEQY
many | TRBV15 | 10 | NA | ATSSPPYEQY
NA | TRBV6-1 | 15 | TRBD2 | ASSSQRPSGRVNEQF
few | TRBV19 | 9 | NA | ASSMATEAF
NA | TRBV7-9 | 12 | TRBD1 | ASTNRGRNYEQY